Below are 10 T cell receptor beta chains sequenced from a single sample in a study of blood T cells in healthy people across ages. For the second PCR, which ran for about 6 to 11 cycles, a sample-barcoded 5' primer and a J-beta primer mix were used. TCRdb re-derived calls from the 5' RACE reads in MiXCR, one entry per CDR3 protein. The repertoire has some 710,000 distinct CDR3 sequences, less than 60% of them found once; the top ten carry about a sixth. The sequencing input was blood. The receptors derive from a man older than 75 in good health.

Only a few counts were recorded for this clonotype. The chain employs TRBV12-3 or TRBV12-4 and TRBJ2-7; either TRBD1 or TRBD2 may fit D (5 bases each). V gave up 3 bases and J gave up 6 bases, with 24 bases separating them. This CDR3 has 17 amino acids. The CDR3 nucleotides are TGTGCCAGCAGTTTCGATCGGGGTAGGGGCGGTTTTGGCGAGCAGTACTTC. It yields the protein CASSFDRGRGGFGEQYF.

The V and J genes are TRBV7-2 and TRBJ1-2, with D uncertain. Germline-derived CDR1 and CDR2 are SGHTA and FQGNSA. This CDR3 contains 14 residues. Deletions cut 4 bases from V and 8 bases from J, with 17 bases between. For the CDR3, the DNA is TGTGCCAGCAGCTGGACCCCACGGATCGAGGGCTACACCTTC. Its protein is CASSWTPRIEGYTF.

This clonotype came up many times. The chain has TRBV5-6 and TRBJ2-7; 11 nucleotides line up with TRBD2. The J segment lost 7 bases and the V segment lost 1 base, leaving 7 bases of the junction unmatched. This CDR3 is 15 amino acids long. The germline CDR1 and CDR2 sequences are SGHDT and YYEEEE. The CDR3 sequence is CASSLTSGSEIEQYF. CDR3 coding DNA: TGTGCCAGCAGCTTGACTAGCGGGAGTGAGATTGAGCAGTACTTC.

V and J are TRBV28 and TRBJ2-2, with a possible D match to TRBD2 (5 bases). CDR1 and CDR2 (germline): MDHEN, SYDVKM. Trimming took off 1 base at V and 8 bases at J, with 17 bases between the two ends. This CDR3 contains 16 residues. CDR3 region: CASSLSFRGKTGELFF. The CDR3 bases are TGTGCCAGCAGTTTATCCTTCCGAGGGAAGACGGGGGAGCTGTTTTTT.

This clonotype has a count of ten or more. This chain joins TRBV7-2 and TRBJ2-7, with D unresolved. This CDR3 has 15 amino acids. V lost 4 bases and J 0 bases, leaving 13 bases between the germline ends. Germline CDR1 is SGHTA and CDR2 is FQGNSA. The CDR3 protein is CASSSRSGISYEQYF. The CDR3 coding sequence is TGTGCCAGCAGCTCGAGGTCCGGCATCTCCTACGAGCAGTACTTC. Based on the CDR3 plus reference TRBV7-2 and TRBJ2-7, the full variable domain is GAGVSQSPSNKVTEKGKDVELRCDPISGHTALYWYRQSLGQGLEFLIYFQGNSAPDKSGLPSDRFSAERTGGSVSTLTIQRTQQEDSAVYLCASSSRSGISYEQYFGPGTRLTVT.

Ten or more counts support this clonotype. At one end, the junction sequence differs from germline, possibly due to a read error. The chain combines TRBV12-3 or TRBV12-4 with TRBJ2-3, with D uncertain. The CDR3 sequence is 11 residues long. CDR3 protein: CASSLADTQYF. The CDR3 nucleotides are TGCGCCAGCAGCTTGGCAGATACGCAGTATTTT.

This sequence joins TRBV7-3 and TRBJ2-7, with D tentatively TRBD2 (6 bases). The V and J ends lost 1 base and 6 bases respectively, with 10 bases between them. Germline CDR1 is SGHTA and CDR2 is FQGTGA. This CDR3 comprises 13 residues. The DNA for the CDR3 is TGTGCCAGCAGCTTAAAGCTGGGAGGCGAGCAGTACTTC. Its translation is CASSLKLGGEQYF. Full variable domain (outside the CDR3, taken from reference TRBV7-3 and TRBJ2-7): GAGVSQTPSNKVTEKGKYVELRCDPISGHTALYWYRQSLGQGPEFLIYFQGTGAADDSGLPNDRFFAVRPEGSVSTLKIQRTERGDSAVYLCASSLKLGGEQYFGPGTRLTVT.

This clonotype was recorded at least ten times. The gene calls are TRBV6-5 and TRBJ2-1, with a weak D call TRBD1 (6 bases). The CDR3 sequence is 16 residues long. Germline CDR1 and CDR2: MNHEY and SVGAGI. The V gene lost 6 bases and the J gene lost 2 bases, with 17 bases spanning the gap. The CDR3 nucleotides are TGTGCCAGCAGACCCGGACAGACACAGACCTACAATGAGCAGTTCTTC. This encodes CASRPGQTQTYNEQFF.

This clonotype was observed a handful of times. The chain uses TRBV7-2 and TRBJ2-4; the match to TRBD2 covers 9 bases. The CDR3 runs 16 residues. With 3 bases clipped from V and 0 bases from J, the junction kept 3 bases outside the gene matches. Germline CDR1 reads SGHTA; CDR2 reads FQGNSA. The CDR3 nucleotides are TGTGCCAGCAGCTTTGCGGGAGGGATAGCCAAAAACATTCAGTACTTC. Its protein product is CASSFAGGIAKNIQYF.

As regards this clonotype: At one end the junction does not follow the germline gene, possibly because of a read error. The chain joins TRBV28 to TRBJ1-5; D might be TRBD1 (5 bases). This CDR3 is built from 18 residues. Germline CDR1 and CDR2: MDHEN and SYDVKM. CDR3 in amino acids: CTSSFSRGLGSVDQPQHF. The CDR3 region has the DNA TGTACCAGCAGTTTTAGTCGGGGACTGGGCTCGGTGGATCAGCCCCAGCATTTT.